Listed below are T cell receptor beta chains from one sample, sequenced in a study of cytotoxic CD8 clonotypes in ibrutinib-treated CLL. The table came from immunoSEQ multiplex PCR; TCRdb's copy has only in-frame clones and leaves some out. The table shows about 85,000 clones, with roughly 77% occurring only once. Material: PBMCs, obtained after 12 months of ibrutinib treatment. These receptors were collected from a human donor with chronic lymphocytic leukemia. CDR3s include the opening cysteine and the closing phenylalanine or tryptophan. Fields, in order: D gene, V gene, clone size, J gene, CDR3 DNA, CDR3 protein. A D gene is named only where the DNA matches it firmly. Rows may omit the clone size; those that give it use once, few, many or a size class.

>.|TRBV10-3|.|TRBJ2-3
TGTGCCATCAGTCCCTACACAGGGGACGGGGAGGGTACGCAGTATTTT
CAISPYTGDGEGTQYF
>.|TRBV11-1|.|TRBJ1-1
TGTGCCAGCAGCTTAACGGACATGAACACTGAAGCTTTCTTT
CASSLTDMNTEAFF
>TRBD1|TRBV6-5|many|TRBJ1-4
TGTGCCAGCAGAGACCACAGGGGGCACAATGAAAAACTGTTTTTT
CASRDHRGHNEKLFF
>.|TRBV21-1|.|TRBJ2-5
TGTGCCAGCAGCAAGGCCCCGGCCCGGAGGACCCAGTACTTC
CASSKAPARRTQYF
>.|TRBV5-1|.|TRBJ2-7
TGCGCCAGCAGTCCGACCGGGACCCCAAGTGGGCAGTACTTC
CASSPTGTPSGQYF
>TRBD1|TRBV4-3|.|TRBJ2-1
TGCGCCAGCAGCCAGGGGGACAGGGGCGATGAGCAGTTCTTC
CASSQGDRGDEQFF
>.|TRBV30|.|TRBJ2-2
TGTGCGGCGAACACCGGGGAGCTGTTTTTT
CAANTGELFF
>.|TRBV5-1|.|TRBJ2-1
TGCGCCAGCAGCCCCGGGACGGAGGGCTCCTACAATGAGCAGTTCTTC
CASSPGTEGSYNEQFF
>.|TRBV2|.|TRBJ2-1
TGTGCCAGCAGTGACTTAGCGGCCAATGAGCAGTTCTTC
CASSDLAANEQFF
>.|TRBV11-2|.|TRBJ2-3
TGTGCCAGCAGCTTGGGGGAAAGGGATACGCAGTATTTT
CASSLGERDTQYF
>TRBD2|TRBV11-1|once|TRBJ2-7
TGTGCCAGCAGCCCCCGGGCGGGGAGGGCCTACGAGCAGTACTTC
CASSPRAGRAYEQYF
>.|TRBV27|.|TRBJ1-5
TGTGCCAGCAGTTTATCGGGGCCGTGGCCCCAGCATTTT
CASSLSGPWPQHF
>.|TRBV7-2|.|TRBJ2-7
TGTGCCAGCAGCCCCCCGACAAGGGGAGGCTACGAGCAGTACTTC
CASSPPTRGGYEQYF
>.|TRBV19|.|TRBJ2-7
TGTGCCAGTAGTATCGGTGTCGGGGAGCAGTACTTC
CASSIGVGEQYF
>.|TRBV4-2|.|TRBJ2-4
TGTGCCAGCAGCCAAGGGGGGACAGCCAAAAACATTCAGTACTTC
CASSQGGTAKNIQYF
>.|TRBV7-9|.|TRBJ2-6
TGTGCCAGCAGCTTAGCTGGGGCGGGGGCCAACGTCCTGACTTTC
CASSLAGAGANVLTF
>.|TRBV18|.|TRBJ2-5
TGTGCCAGCTCACCACCCCAATCCGGGGGCGGAGAGACCCAGTACTTC
CASSPPQSGGGETQYF
>.|TRBV7-3|few|TRBJ2-2
TGTGCCAGCAGCTCCCAAGCGAACTCCCACGGGGAGCTGTTTTTT
CASSSQANSHGELFF
>.|TRBV6-5|.|TRBJ2-1
TGTGCCAGCAGTTACCTTGGGGCCGGCGAGCAGTTCTTC
CASSYLGAGEQFF
>.|TRBV6-6|.|TRBJ2-3
TGTGCCACCCGTAGTGGGCCCACAGATACGCAGTATTTT
CATRSGPTDTQYF
>TRBD1|TRBV7-2|.|TRBJ1-1
TGTGCCAGCAGCCTGTCTCAGGGGGCCACTGAAGCTTTCTTT
CASSLSQGATEAFF
>.|TRBV9|.|TRBJ2-5
TGTGCCAGCAGCGTGGGACACCAAGAGACCCAGTACTTC
CASSVGHQETQYF
>TRBD2|TRBV6-5|.|TRBJ2-1
TGTGCCAGCAGTTACTCCGGCGGGAGTGCATACAATGAGCAGTTCTTC
CASSYSGGSAYNEQFF